The present entry profiles one T cell receptor beta chain with its context. The trim removed 5 bases at V and 7 bases at J, leaving 5 bases unmatched. CDR1 is MDHEN, CDR2 SYDVKM, per germline. CDR3 length equals 14 residues. These data belong to a study of technical replicates of blood from several donors. Clones were sequenced by immunoSEQ multiplex PCR, and TCRdb holds only the in-frame ones, with some missing. This sample has tens of thousands of clones; 93% occur once, and the top ten carry roughly 0.25%. J is TRBJ1-3 and V is TRBV28; 10 bases fit TRBD1. The clonotype comes from a human donor in good health. The sample comprised T cells isolated from PBMCs. Written as DNA, the CDR3 is TGTGCCAGCAGTCTACCGACAGGGGGCAACACCATATATTTT. Protein sequence: CASSLPTGGNTIYF.